These 2 T cell receptor beta chains originate from one sample sequenced in a study of blood T cell repertoires in COVID-19. TCRdb's table, derived via immunoSEQ multiplex PCR, lists solely in-frame clones and lacks some. This table holds about 83,000 clones, more than 90% found once. The sample taken for sequencing was peripheral blood. Source of these receptors: an elderly woman with active or convalescent COVID-19.

CDR3 loop: CASSQHKSGQPVNEKLFF. CDR3 bases: TGCGCCAGCAGCCAACATAAGAGCGGGCAGCCAGTTAATGAAAAACTGTTTTTT. The gene calls are TRBV4-3 and TRBJ1-4; the D is unclear. This CDR3 region has 18 residues. Germline values: CDR1 LGHNA, CDR2 YSLEER. V was pared by 2 bases and J by 4 bases, with 20 bases between.

CDR3 loop: CASSLRSAQYF. The DNA for the CDR3 is TGTGCCAGCAGCCTGAGATCTGCGCAGTATTTT. The chain is built from TRBV5-6 and TRBJ2-3, with D hard to call. The CDR3 consists of 11 residues. V was clipped by 4 bases and J by 10 bases, with 10 bases between them. Germline V CDR1 and CDR2: SGHDT, YYEEEE.